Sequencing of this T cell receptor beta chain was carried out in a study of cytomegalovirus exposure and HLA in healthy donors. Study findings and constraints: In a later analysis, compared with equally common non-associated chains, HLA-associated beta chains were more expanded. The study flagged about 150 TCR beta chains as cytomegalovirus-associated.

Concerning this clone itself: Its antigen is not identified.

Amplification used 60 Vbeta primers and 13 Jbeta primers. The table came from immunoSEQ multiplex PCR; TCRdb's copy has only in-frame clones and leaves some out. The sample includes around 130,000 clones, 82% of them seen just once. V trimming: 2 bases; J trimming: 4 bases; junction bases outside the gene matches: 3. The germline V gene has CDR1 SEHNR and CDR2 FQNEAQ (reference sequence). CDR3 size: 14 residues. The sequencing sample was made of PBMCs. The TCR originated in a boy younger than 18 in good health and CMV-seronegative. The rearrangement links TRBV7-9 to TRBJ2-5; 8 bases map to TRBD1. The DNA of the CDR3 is TGTGCCAGCAGCTTAAGTCAGGGGGCAGAGACCCAGTACTTC. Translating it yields CASSLSQGAETQYF.